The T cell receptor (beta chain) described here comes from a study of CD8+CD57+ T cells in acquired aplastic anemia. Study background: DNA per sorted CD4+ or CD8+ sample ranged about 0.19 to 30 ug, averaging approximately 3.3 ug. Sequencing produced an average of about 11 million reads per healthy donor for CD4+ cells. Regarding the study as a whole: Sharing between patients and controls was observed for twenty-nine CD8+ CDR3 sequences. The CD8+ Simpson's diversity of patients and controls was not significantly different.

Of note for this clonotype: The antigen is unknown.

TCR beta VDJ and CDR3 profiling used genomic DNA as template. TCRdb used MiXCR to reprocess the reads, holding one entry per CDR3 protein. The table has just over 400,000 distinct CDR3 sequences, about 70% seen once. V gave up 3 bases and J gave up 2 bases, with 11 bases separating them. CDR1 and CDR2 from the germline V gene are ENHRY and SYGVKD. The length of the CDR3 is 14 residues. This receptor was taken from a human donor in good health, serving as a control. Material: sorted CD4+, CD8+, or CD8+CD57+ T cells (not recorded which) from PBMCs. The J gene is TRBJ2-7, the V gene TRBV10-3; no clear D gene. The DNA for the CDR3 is TGTGCCATCAGTGACTCACTCCTTACCTACGAGCAGTACTTC. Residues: CAISDSLLTYEQYF.